Presented here are 4 T cell receptor beta chains from one specimen sequenced in a study of T cell responses to AZD1222 COVID-19 vaccine. Using immunoSEQ multiplex PCR, the repertoire was profiled, and TCRdb retains in-frame clones only, with some absent. The table includes about 64,000 clones, 80% detected once. Source: peripheral blood, taken 28 days after the second AZD1222 dose. The receptors were gathered from an adult who received the AZD1222 COVID-19 vaccine.

This clone was counted a few times. The CDR3 DNA follows: TGTGCCAGCAGTCCTCGACAGGGACAGGGCACCGAGCAGTACTTC. The encoded protein is CASSPRQGQGTEQYF. This chain links TRBV3-1 (or the pseudogene TRBV3-2) with TRBJ2-7; TRBD1 aligns across 9 bases. The CDR3 sequence is 15 residues long. V dropped 6 bases and J dropped 6; count of bases not matched to a gene: 12. CDR1 LGHDT and CDR2 YNNKEL come from the germline V gene (reference sequence).

The chain joins TRBV29-1 to TRBJ2-1; D might be TRBD2 (7 bases). CDR1 is SQVTM, CDR2 ANQGSEA, per germline. The CDR3 spans 14 residues. Trimming removed 5 bases from V and 3 bases from J, with 14 bases in between. CDR3: CSVLGGGVYNEQFF. CDR3 DNA: TGCAGCGTTCTGGGGGGGGGCGTCTACAATGAGCAGTTCTTC.

The rearrangement uses TRBV11-3 and TRBJ2-1; D might be TRBD2 (6 bases). This CDR3 is 12 amino acids long. Trimming pared 6 bases from V and 6 bases from J, leaving 9 bases between. Per germline, CDR1 SGHNT and CDR2 YENEEA. This chain's CDR3 is CASRGRGNEQFF. The CDR3 coding sequence is TGTGCCAGCAGAGGGCGGGGCAATGAGCAGTTCTTC.

The chain is built from TRBV3-1 (or the pseudogene TRBV3-2) and TRBJ1-6, with a tentative D call TRBD1 (6 bases). Germline values: CDR1 LGHDT, CDR2 YNNKEL (reference sequence). The V gene lost 1 base and the J gene lost 0 bases, with 16 bases spanning the gap. The CDR3 runs 19 residues. The chain's CDR3 is CASSQVLGAGSSYNSPLHF. The DNA of the CDR3 is TGTGCCAGCAGCCAAGTACTGGGGGCGGGCAGCTCCTATAATTCACCCCTCCACTTT.